The 16 T cell receptor beta chains reported below all come from one sample, sequenced in a study of cytomegalovirus exposure and HLA in healthy donors. Researchers ran the PCR with 60 Vbeta and 13 Jbeta primers. Generated by immunoSEQ multiplex PCR, the TCRdb table keeps only in-frame clones and is missing some. Among under 200,000 clones listed, around 79% were seen once. The sequencing sample was made of PBMCs. These receptor sequences come from a woman aged 40 to 50 in good health and CMV-seropositive.

The chain links TRBV30 to TRBJ1-2; TRBD1 aligns across 8 bases. The CDR3 runs to 15 residues. V dropped 0 bases and J dropped 7; count of bases not matched to a gene: 10. CDR1 is GTSNPN and CDR2 is SVGIG in the germline V gene (reference sequence). The CDR3 loop reads CAWSVSSGGAGGYTF. In DNA form, the CDR3 reads TGTGCCTGGAGTGTATCCTCAGGGGGCGCGGGTGGCTACACCTTC.

V gene TRBV7-6 combines with J gene TRBJ2-1; TRBD2 agrees at 9 bases. Germline-derived CDR1 and CDR2 are SGHVS and FNYEAQ. CDR3 size: 15 residues. Trimming cost V 1 base and J 6 bases; bases outside gene matches: 4. DNA of the CDR3: TGTGCCAGCAGCTTAGTAGCGGGAGCACCCAATGAGCAGTTCTTC. It yields the protein CASSLVAGAPNEQFF.

V usage is TRBV5-1 and J usage is TRBJ2-5; 12 bases fit TRBD2. J gave up 0 bases and V 4 bases, and 4 bases lay outside the gene matches. Germline V gene data show CDR1 as SGHRS and CDR2 as YFSETQ. The CDR3 extends over 16 amino acids. Here the CDR3 reads CASSPTSGGYQETQYF. The CDR3 DNA sequence: TGCGCCAGCAGCCCGACTAGCGGGGGATACCAAGAGACCCAGTACTTC.

J is TRBJ2-1 and V is TRBV19; 14 positions agree with TRBD2. V lost 7 bases and J lost 6; bases outside the gene matches: 14. The CDR3 has 18 amino acids. Germline V lookup: CDR1 LNHDA, CDR2 SQIVND (reference sequence). CDR3 loop: CASTTTARLAGGINEQFF. The CDR3 nucleotides read TGTGCCAGTACCACGACAGCCCGACTAGCGGGAGGGATCAATGAGCAGTTCTTC. Full variable domain (outside the CDR3, taken from reference TRBV19 and TRBJ2-1): DGGITQSPKYLFRKEGQNVTLSCEQNLNHDAMYWYRQDPGQGLRLIYYSQIVNDFQKGDIAEGYSVSREKKESFPLTVTSAQKNPTAFYLCASTTTARLAGGINEQFFGPGTRLTVL.

Only a few counts were recorded for this clone. The V call is TRBV5-1, the J call TRBJ2-7, with 9 bases fitting TRBD2. Unmatched junction bases numbered 14, after V lost 3 bases and J lost 7 bases. The CDR3 is 16 residues long. CDR1 and CDR2 from the germline V gene are SGHRS and YFSETQ. CDR3 sequence reads: CASSSGGLAGIGEQYF. In DNA form, the CDR3 reads TGCGCCAGCAGCTCCGGAGGTCTAGCGGGAATAGGTGAGCAGTACTTC.

The chain joins TRBV4-3 to TRBJ1-1; no reliable D call. V was trimmed by 1 base and J by 1 base, leaving 7 bases between them. Germline V CDR1 and CDR2: LGHNA, YSLEER. The CDR3 covers 14 residues. The DNA of the CDR3 is TGCGCCAGCAGCCAAGGGCGGGAGAACACTGAAGCTTTCTTT. It yields the protein CASSQGRENTEAFF.

The chain uses TRBV5-5 and TRBJ2-7; no clear D gene. V shed 4 bases and J shed 0 bases, with 8 bases lying between them. The CDR3 is made up of 13 amino acids. The germline V gene has CDR1 SGHKS and CDR2 YYEKEE (reference sequence). CDR3 sequence reads: CASSPGPSYEQYF. The CDR3 DNA sequence: TGTGCCAGCAGCCCAGGCCCCTCCTACGAGCAGTACTTC.

In this sample, this clone turned up a few times. This chain uses TRBV7-9 with TRBJ2-3; TRBD2 matches at 11 bases. V gave up 5 bases and J gave up 0 bases; unmatched junction bases: 7. CDR1 is SEHNR, CDR2 FQNEAQ, per germline (reference sequence). The CDR3 spans 17 residues. CDR3 sequence reads: CASSMILAGVSTDTQYF. The CDR3 nucleotides read TGTGCCAGCAGCATGATACTAGCGGGAGTGAGCACAGATACGCAGTATTTT.

The genes are TRBV6-5 and TRBJ2-5, with D possibly being TRBD2 (6 bases). This CDR3 has 13 amino acids. Trimming cost V 6 bases and J 5 bases, with 13 bases left between them. In germline, CDR1 is MNHEY, CDR2 SVGAGI. CDR3 residues: CASRASVEETQYF. The CDR3 region has the DNA TGTGCCAGCAGGGCTAGCGTGGAGGAGACCCAGTACTTC.

The chain uses TRBV10-3 and TRBJ1-5; 11 nucleotides line up with TRBD1. The ends lost 6 bases at V and 6 bases at J; junction bases unmatched: 4. This CDR3 contains 14 residues. From germline, CDR1 is ENHRY and CDR2 SYGVKD. CDR3 sequence (DNA): TGTGCCATCAGGGGGGACAGGGGGGCTCAGCCCCAGCATTTT. As protein: CAIRGDRGAQPQHF.

J is TRBJ2-7 and V is TRBV29-1; no reliable D call. The CDR3 contains 13 residues. Germline assignment: CDR1 SQVTM and CDR2 ANQGSEA. With 2 bases removed from V and 2 bases from J, the gap between germline ends came to 10 bases. The CDR3 spells CSVERKKPYEQYF. The DNA for the CDR3 is TGCAGCGTTGAACGTAAAAAGCCCTACGAGCAGTACTTC.

The chain combines TRBV7-9 with TRBJ2-7, with TRBD1 matching over 7 bases. This CDR3 has 15 amino acids. CDR1 and CDR2 (germline): SEHNR, FQNEAQ (reference sequence). After removal of 1 base from V and 5 bases from J, the junction contained 8 bases not matched to a gene. CDR3 nucleotides: TGTGCCAGCAGCTTAGTTCAGACAGGGATCGACGAGCAGTACTTC. Translated: CASSLVQTGIDEQYF.

A word on this clone: Relative to the germline gene, one junction end is altered; a read error may explain this. V and J are TRBV7-9 and TRBJ2-7; TRBD1 agrees at 9 bases. Per the germline V gene, CDR1 is SEHNR and CDR2 is FQNEAQ (reference sequence). CDR3 size: 17 residues. The CDR3 coding sequence is TGTGCCAGCAGCCTAGCTTCCGGGACAGGGCTTACCTACGAGCAGTACTTC. Its translation is CASSLASGTGLTYEQYF.

The CDR3 is CASSLAGEQPQHF. CDR3 nucleotides: TGTGCCAGCAGTTTGGCCGGGGAACAGCCCCAGCATTTT. This sequence joins TRBV28 and TRBJ1-5, with D uncertain. The CDR3 consists of 13 residues. V lost 3 bases and J 7 bases, leaving 10 bases between the germline ends. Per germline, CDR1 MDHEN and CDR2 SYDVKM. The full variable domain, its missing parts supplied by reference TRBV28 and TRBJ1-5, is DVKVTQSSRYLVKRTGEKVFLECVQDMDHENMFWYRQDPGLGLRLIYFSYDVKMKEKGDIPEGYSVSREKKERFSLILESASTNQTSMYLCASSLAGEQPQHFGDGTRLSIL.

V is TRBV28 and J is TRBJ2-5, with 13 bases fitting TRBD2. The junction had 13 bases not matched to a gene; V was cut back by 10 bases and J by 5 bases. This CDR3 is built from 16 residues. Germline V lookup: CDR1 MDHEN, CDR2 SYDVKM. The CDR3 DNA reads TGTGCCACCGACGGACTAGCGGGGGCCGATCTCGAGACCCAGTACTTC. Its protein product is CATDGLAGADLETQYF. The entire variable domain, with the rest obtained from reference TRBV28 and TRBJ2-5, is as follows: DVKVTQSSRYLVKRTGEKVFLECVQDMDHENMFWYRQDPGLGLRLIYFSYDVKMKEKGDIPEGYSVSREKKERFSLILESASTNQTSMYLCATDGLAGADLETQYFGPGTRLLVL.

This chain joins TRBV28 and TRBJ1-5; tentatively, D is TRBD1 (6 bases). CDR1 is MDHEN and CDR2 is SYDVKM in the germline V gene. CDR3 length: 16 residues. V was trimmed by 6 bases and J by 2 bases, leaving 17 bases between them. The CDR3 DNA sequence: TGTGCCAGCAGCCCGGGGGGCAAAAAGGGCAATCAGCCCCAGCATTTT. It is translated as CASSPGGKKGNQPQHF.